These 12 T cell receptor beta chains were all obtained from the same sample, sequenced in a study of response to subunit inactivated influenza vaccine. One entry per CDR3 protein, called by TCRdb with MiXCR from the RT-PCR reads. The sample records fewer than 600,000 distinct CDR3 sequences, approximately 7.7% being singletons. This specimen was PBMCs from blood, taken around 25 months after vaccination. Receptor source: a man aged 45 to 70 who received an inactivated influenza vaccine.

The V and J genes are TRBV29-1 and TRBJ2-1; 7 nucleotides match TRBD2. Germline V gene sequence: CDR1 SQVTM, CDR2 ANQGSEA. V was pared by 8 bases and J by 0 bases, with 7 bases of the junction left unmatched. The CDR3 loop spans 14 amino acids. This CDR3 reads CSSVGGSSYNEQFF. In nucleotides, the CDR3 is TGCAGCTCTGTGGGCGGGAGCTCCTACAATGAGCAGTTCTTC.

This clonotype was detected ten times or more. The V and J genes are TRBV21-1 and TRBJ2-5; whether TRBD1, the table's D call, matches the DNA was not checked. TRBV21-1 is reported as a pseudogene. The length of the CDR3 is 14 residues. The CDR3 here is CASSGTDSQETQYF. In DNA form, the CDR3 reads TGTGCCAGCAGCGGAACGGACAGTCAAGAGACCCAGTACTTC.

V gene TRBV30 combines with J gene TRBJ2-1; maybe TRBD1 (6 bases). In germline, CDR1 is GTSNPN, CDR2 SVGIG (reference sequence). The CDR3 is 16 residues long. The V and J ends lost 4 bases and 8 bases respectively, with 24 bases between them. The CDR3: CAWTSIWGQGIDEQFF. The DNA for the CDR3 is TGTGCCTGGACCTCGATTTGGGGGCAGGGGATCGATGAGCAGTTCTTC.

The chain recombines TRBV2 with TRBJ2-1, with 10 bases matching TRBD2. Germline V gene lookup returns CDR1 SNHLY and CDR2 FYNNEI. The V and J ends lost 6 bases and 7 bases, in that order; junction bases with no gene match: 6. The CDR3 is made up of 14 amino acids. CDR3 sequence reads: CASSGLAASNEQFF. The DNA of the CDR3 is TGTGCCAGCAGCGGACTAGCGGCAAGTAATGAGCAGTTCTTC.

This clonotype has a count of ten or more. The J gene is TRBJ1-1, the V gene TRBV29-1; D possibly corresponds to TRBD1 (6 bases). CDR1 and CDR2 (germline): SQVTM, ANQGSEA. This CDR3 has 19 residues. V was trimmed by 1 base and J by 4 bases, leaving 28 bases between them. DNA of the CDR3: TGCAGCGTTGAAGCCTCTCCGGCCTGGCAGGGGTGGGGAGGCACTGAAGCTTTCTTT. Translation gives CSVEASPAWQGWGGTEAFF.

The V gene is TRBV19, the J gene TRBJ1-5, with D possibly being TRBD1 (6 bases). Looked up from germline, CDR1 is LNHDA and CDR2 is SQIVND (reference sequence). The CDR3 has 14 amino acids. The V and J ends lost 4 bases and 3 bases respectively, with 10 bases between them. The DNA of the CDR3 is TGTGCCAGTAGTACCCAGGGGCCCAATCAGCCCCAGCATTTT. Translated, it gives CASSTQGPNQPQHF.

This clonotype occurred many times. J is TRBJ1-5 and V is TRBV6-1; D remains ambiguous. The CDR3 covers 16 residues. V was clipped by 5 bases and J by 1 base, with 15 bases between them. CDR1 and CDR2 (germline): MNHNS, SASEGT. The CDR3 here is CASSPDGGLSNQPQHF. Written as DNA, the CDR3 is TGTGCCAGCAGTCCAGATGGAGGCCTAAGCAATCAGCCCCAGCATTTT.

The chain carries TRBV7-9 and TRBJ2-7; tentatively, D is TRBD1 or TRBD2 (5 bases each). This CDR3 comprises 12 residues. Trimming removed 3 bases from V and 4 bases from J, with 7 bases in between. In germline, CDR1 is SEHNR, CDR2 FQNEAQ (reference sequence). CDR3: CASSFGAYEQYF. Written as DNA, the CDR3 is TGTGCCAGCAGCTTCGGGGCTTACGAGCAGTACTTC.

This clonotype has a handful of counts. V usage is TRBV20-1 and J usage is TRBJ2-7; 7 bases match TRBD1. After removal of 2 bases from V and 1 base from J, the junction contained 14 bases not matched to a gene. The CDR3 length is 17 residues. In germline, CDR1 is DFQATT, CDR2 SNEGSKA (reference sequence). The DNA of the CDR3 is TGCAGTGCTAGAAGGGATACAACAGGGGCGAAATCCTACGAGCAGTACTTC. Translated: CSARRDTTGAKSYEQYF.

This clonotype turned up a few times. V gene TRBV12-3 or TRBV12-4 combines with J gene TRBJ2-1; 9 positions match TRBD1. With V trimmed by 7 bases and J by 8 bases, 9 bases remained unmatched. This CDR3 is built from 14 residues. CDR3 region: CASNLGTGSYEQFF. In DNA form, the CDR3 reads TGTGCCAGCAACTTGGGGACAGGGAGTTATGAGCAGTTCTTC.

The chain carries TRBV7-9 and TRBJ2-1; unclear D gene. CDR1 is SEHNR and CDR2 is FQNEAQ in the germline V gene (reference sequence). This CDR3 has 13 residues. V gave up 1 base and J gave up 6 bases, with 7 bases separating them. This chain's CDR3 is CASSLDQINEQFF. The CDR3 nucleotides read TGTGCCAGCAGCTTAGACCAGATCAATGAGCAGTTCTTC.

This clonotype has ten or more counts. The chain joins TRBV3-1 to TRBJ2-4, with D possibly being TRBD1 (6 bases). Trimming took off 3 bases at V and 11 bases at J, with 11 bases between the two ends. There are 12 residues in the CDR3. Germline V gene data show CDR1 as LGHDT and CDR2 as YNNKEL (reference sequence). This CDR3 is CASSHPEGVQYF. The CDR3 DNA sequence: TGTGCCAGCAGCCACCCTGAGGGGGTTCAGTACTTC.